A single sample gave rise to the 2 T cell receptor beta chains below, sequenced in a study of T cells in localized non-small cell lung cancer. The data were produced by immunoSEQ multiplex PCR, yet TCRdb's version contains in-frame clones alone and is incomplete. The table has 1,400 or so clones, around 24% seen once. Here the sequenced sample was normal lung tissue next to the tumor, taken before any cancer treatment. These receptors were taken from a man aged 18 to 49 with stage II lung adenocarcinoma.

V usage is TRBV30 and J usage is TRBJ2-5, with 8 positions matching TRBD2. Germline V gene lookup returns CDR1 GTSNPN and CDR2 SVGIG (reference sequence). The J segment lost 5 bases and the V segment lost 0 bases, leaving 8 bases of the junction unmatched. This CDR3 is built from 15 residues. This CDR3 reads CAWSVLAGGGETQYF. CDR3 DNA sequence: TGTGCCTGGAGTGTACTGGCGGGGGGAGGGGAGACCCAGTACTTC.

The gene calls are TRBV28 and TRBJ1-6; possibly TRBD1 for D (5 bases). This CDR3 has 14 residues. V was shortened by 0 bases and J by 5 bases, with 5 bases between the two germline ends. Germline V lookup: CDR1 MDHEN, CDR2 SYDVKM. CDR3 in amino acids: CASSLWGDNSPLHF. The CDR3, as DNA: TGTGCCAGCAGTTTATGGGGGGATAATTCACCCCTCCACTTT.